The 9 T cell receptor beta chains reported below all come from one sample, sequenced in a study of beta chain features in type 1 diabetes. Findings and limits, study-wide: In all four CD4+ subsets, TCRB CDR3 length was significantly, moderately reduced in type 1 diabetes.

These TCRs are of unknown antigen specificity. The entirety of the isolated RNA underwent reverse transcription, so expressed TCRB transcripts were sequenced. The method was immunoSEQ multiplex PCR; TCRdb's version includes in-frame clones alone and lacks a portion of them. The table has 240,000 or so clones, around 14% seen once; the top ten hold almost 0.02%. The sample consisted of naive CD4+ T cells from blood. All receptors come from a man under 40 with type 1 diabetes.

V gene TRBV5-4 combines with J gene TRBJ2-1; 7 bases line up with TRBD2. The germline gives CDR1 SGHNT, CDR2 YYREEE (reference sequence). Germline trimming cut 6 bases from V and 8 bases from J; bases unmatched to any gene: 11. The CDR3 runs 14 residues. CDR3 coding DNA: TGTGCCAGCAACATAGCGGGTCCTGGGGATGAGCAGTTCTTC. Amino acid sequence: CASNIAGPGDEQFF.

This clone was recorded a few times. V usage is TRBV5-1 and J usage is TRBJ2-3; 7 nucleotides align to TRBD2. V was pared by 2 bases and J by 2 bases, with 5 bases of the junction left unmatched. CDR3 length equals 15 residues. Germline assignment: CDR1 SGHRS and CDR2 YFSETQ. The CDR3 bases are TGCGCCAGCAGCTTCTTGCGGGGGTACACAGATACGCAGTATTTT. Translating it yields CASSFLRGYTDTQYF.

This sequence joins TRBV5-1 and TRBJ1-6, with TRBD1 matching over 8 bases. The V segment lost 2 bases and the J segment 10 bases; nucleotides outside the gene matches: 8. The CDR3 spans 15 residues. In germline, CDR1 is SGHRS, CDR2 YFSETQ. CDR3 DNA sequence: TGCGCCAGCAGCTTTACGACAGGGGAGGGCTCACCCCTCCACTTT. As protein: CASSFTTGEGSPLHF.

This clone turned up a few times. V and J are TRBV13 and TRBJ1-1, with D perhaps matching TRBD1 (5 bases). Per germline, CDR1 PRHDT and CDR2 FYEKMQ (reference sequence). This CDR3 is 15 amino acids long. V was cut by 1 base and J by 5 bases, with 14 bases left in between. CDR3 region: CASSLAGPRGTEAFF. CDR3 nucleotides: TGTGCCAGCAGCTTAGCCGGGCCGCGGGGGACTGAAGCTTTCTTT.

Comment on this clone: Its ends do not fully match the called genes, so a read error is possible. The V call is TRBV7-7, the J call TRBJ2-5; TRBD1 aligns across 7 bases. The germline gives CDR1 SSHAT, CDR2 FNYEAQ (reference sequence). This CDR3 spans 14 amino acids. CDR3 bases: TGTGCTAGCAGCCACCCAGGGGGCCAAGAGACCCAGTACTTC. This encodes CASSHPGGQETQYF.

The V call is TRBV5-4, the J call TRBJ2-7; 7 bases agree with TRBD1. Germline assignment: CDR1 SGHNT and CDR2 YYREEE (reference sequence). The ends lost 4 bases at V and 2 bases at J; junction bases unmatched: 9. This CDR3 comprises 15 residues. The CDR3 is CASSPSGTATYEQYF. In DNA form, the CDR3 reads TGTGCCAGCAGCCCATCCGGGACAGCTACCTACGAGCAGTACTTC.

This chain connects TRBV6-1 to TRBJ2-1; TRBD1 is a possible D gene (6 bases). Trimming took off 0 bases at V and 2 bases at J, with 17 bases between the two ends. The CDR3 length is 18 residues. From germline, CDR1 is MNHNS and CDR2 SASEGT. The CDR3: CASSEAGGGTGPYNEQFF. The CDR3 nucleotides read TGTGCCAGCAGTGAAGCTGGGGGCGGCACCGGACCCTACAATGAGCAGTTCTTC.

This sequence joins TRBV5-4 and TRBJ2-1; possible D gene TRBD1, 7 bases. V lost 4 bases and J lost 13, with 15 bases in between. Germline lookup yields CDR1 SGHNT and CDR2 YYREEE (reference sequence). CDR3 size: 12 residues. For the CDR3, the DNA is TGTGCCAGCAGCGTTCAGGGGGGAGGTCAGTTCTTC. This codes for CASSVQGGGQFF.

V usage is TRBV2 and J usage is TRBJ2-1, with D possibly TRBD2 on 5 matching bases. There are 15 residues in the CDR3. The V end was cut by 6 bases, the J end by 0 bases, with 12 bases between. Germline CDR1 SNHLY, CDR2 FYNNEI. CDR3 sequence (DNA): TGTGCCAGCAGCTTCGACGGAGGCTCCTACAATGAGCAGTTCTTC. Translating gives CASSFDGGSYNEQFF.